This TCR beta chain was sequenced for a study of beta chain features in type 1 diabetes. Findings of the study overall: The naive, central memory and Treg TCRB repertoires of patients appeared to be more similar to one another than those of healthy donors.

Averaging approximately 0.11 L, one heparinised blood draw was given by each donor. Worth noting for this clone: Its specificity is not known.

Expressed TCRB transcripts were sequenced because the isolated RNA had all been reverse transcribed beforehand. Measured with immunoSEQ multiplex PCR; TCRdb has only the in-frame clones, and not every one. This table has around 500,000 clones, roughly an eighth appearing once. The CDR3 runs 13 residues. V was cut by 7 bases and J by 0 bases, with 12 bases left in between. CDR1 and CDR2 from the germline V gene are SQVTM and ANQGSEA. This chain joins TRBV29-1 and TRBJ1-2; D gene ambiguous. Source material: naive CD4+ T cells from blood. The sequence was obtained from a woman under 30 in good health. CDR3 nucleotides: TGCAGCGCTGGGGAGTCGGCTAACTATGGCTACACCTTC. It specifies CSAGESANYGYTF.